A single sample gave rise to the 31 T cell receptor beta chains below, sequenced in a study of human T cells and chemical hapten exposure. TCRdb reprocessed the RACE reads with MiXCR, giving one entry per CDR3 protein. The sample yields 95,000 to 150,000 distinct CDR3 sequences, around 13% seen once. The time point here: patch test 1, 2 weeks after DPC sensitization. Treatment of the sample: therapeutic diphenylcyclopropenone sensitization with weekly scalp DPC. The source material was whole blood, sampled in connection with sensitization to the hapten diphenylcyclopropenone (DPC). All receptors derive from a man between 18 and 29 years old with alopecia areata. Some clones in this sample may be carry-over from other donors' samples.

This clonotype occurred a few times. CDR3 nucleotide sequence: TGTGCCAGCAGCTCCACGGGTTACGAGCAGTACGTC. This gives the protein CASSSTGYEQYV. The chain links TRBV12-3 or TRBV12-4 to TRBJ2-7, with D unresolved. The CDR3 length is 12 residues. V lost 6 bases to trimming and J lost 4 bases, with 10 bases between them.

The table lists this clonotype with a few counts. The rearrangement uses TRBV4-3 and TRBJ2-7; no firm D call. V was trimmed by 0 bases and J by 0 bases, leaving 12 bases between them. The CDR3 is 16 residues long. Looked up from germline, CDR1 is LGHNA and CDR2 is YSLEER. DNA of the CDR3: TGCGCCAGCAGCCAAGATCTTGGCAGTAGCTCCTACGAGCAGTACTTC. Translation: CASSQDLGSSSYEQYF.

Ten or more counts support this clonotype. The chain carries TRBV25-1 and TRBJ2-3; D perhaps matches TRBD2 (5 bases). Per the germline V gene, CDR1 is MGHDK and CDR2 is SYGVNS. Trimming removed 0 bases from V and 4 bases from J, with 14 bases in between. CDR3 size: 16 residues. The CDR3 DNA sequence: TGTGCCAGCAGTGAATACCACGCCGGGGTGGCAGATACGCAGTATTTT. The encoded protein is CASSEYHAGVADTQYF.

The sample holds a few counts of this clonotype. V gene TRBV27 combines with J gene TRBJ1-1; D not certain. This CDR3 contains 15 residues. Germline V gene sequence: CDR1 MNHEY, CDR2 SMNVEV (reference sequence). Trimming removed 2 bases from V and 4 bases from J, with 14 bases in between. CDR3 in DNA: TGTGCCAGCAGTTTAGGCCCGGGGAGGAGCACTGAAGCTTTCTTT. Protein product: CASSLGPGRSTEAFF.

This clonotype was seen at least ten times. V and J are TRBV29-1 and TRBJ2-5, with unresolved D. Germline CDR1 SQVTM, CDR2 ANQGSEA. Trimming removed 0 bases at V and 7 bases at J, with 0 bases between. The CDR3 has 9 residues. The CDR3 DNA follows: TGCAGCGTTGAAGAGACCCAGTACTTC. Its protein product is CSVEETQYF.

This clonotype turned up a few times. The V gene is TRBV21-1, the J gene TRBJ2-7; the table calls TRBD1, which could not be checked here. TRBV21-1 is flagged as a pseudogene. The length of the CDR3 is 15 residues. CDR3 nucleotides: TGTGCCAGCAGCACCCAGGGGAAGGCAACCTACGAGCAGTACGTC. This translates into CASSTQGKATYEQYV.

The chain couples TRBV27 to TRBJ1-5; D gene unclear. V shed 2 bases and J shed 5 bases, with 10 bases lying between them. The CDR3 has 14 residues. Germline CDR1 is MNHEY and CDR2 is SMNVEV (reference sequence). CDR3 sequence reads: CASSLVRADQPQHF. Written as DNA, the CDR3 is TGTGCCAGCAGTTTAGTGAGAGCGGATCAGCCCCAGCATTTT.

This clonotype has a handful of counts. J is TRBJ1-1 and V is TRBV6-5, with D possibly TRBD1 on 6 matching bases. Germline assignment: CDR1 MNHEY and CDR2 SVGAGI. CDR3 length: 14 residues. V was trimmed by 1 base and J by 1 base, leaving 7 bases between them. In DNA form, the CDR3 reads TGTGCCAGCAGTTACTTGACAGGGAACACTGAAGCTTTCTTT. Translation gives CASSYLTGNTEAFF.

The rearrangement uses TRBV18 and TRBJ2-1; D is undetermined. Germline V lookup: CDR1 KGHSH, CDR2 LQKENI. Trimming shortened V by 2 bases and J by 0 bases, and 17 bases separated the two germline ends. The CDR3 has 18 residues. The CDR3 spells CASSPFRHGLSSYNEQFF. Written as DNA, the CDR3 is TGTGCCAGCTCACCATTCAGACACGGGCTTAGCTCCTACAATGAGCAGTTCTTC. Variable domain in full (rest from reference TRBV18 and TRBJ2-1): NAGVMQNPRHLVRRRGQEARLRCSPMKGHSHVYWYRQLPEEGLKFMVYLQKENIIDESGMPKERFSAEFPKEGPSILRIQQVVRGDSAAYFCASSPFRHGLSSYNEQFFGPGTRLTVL.

This chain connects TRBV15 to TRBJ2-3, with D possibly being TRBD2 (7 bases). The CDR3 contains 17 residues. V was clipped by 1 base and J by 0 bases, with 14 bases between them. The germline CDR1 and CDR2 sequences are LNHNV and YYDKDF (reference sequence). The CDR3 nucleotides are TGTGCCACCAGCAGAGCGGGGGGCTTGGAAAGCACAGATACGCAGTATTTT. The encoded protein is CATSRAGGLESTDTQYF. Looking up the rest from reference TRBV15 and TRBJ2-3 gives the full variable domain: DAMVIQNPRYQVTQFGKPVTLSCSQTLNHNVMYWYQQKSSQAPKLLFHYYDKDFNNEADTPDNFQSRRPNTSFCFLDIRSPGLGDTAMYLCATSRAGGLESTDTQYFGPGTRLTVL.

This clonotype occurred a few times. The CDR3 bases are TGTGCCAGCAGCTTAGGAGGGTGGGGAAACTACAATGAGCAGTTCTTC. Protein product: CASSLGGWGNYNEQFF. The rearrangement joins TRBV11-3 to TRBJ2-1, with a weak D call TRBD2 (5 bases). The length of the CDR3 is 16 residues. Germline V CDR1 and CDR2: SGHNT, YENEEA. Trimming removed 1 base from V and 3 bases from J, with 13 bases in between.

This clonotype was picked up a small number of times. The chain combines TRBV28 with TRBJ2-5, with D possibly being TRBD1 or TRBD2 (5 bases each). The CDR3 sequence is 15 residues long. In germline, CDR1 is MDHEN, CDR2 SYDVKM. V lost 3 bases and J 3 bases, leaving 14 bases between the germline ends. The CDR3 bases are TGTGCCAGCAGTTTTCAAGGGACCGAGAAAGAGACCCAGTACTTC. Translation: CASSFQGTEKETQYF.

This clonotype was counted only a few times. The V gene is TRBV5-1, the J gene TRBJ1-1; D may be TRBD1 (6 bases). Per germline, CDR1 SGHRS and CDR2 YFSETQ. Trimming took off 6 bases at V and 4 bases at J, with 19 bases between the two ends. CDR3 length: 15 residues. The CDR3 region is CASTPAGVHLTEAFF. In DNA form, the CDR3 reads TGCGCCAGCACCCCCGCAGGGGTCCACCTCACTGAAGCTTTCTTT.

The genes are TRBV29-1 and TRBJ2-7; TRBD1 agrees at 7 bases. CDR1 is SQVTM and CDR2 is ANQGSEA in the germline V gene. V was pared by 7 bases and J by 1 base, with 7 bases of the junction left unmatched. CDR3 length: 13 residues. The CDR3 DNA sequence: TGCAGCGGCCGGGACAGCCCTTCCTACGAGCAGTACTTC. Residues: CSGRDSPSYEQYF.

The chain combines TRBV7-9 with TRBJ1-1; 7 bases are shared with TRBD1. Trimming cost V 5 bases and J 13 bases; bases outside gene matches: 10. Germline loops: CDR1 SEHNR, CDR2 FQNEAQ (reference sequence). The CDR3 spans 12 residues. The CDR3 DNA is TGTGCCAGCAGCGCAGGGGGACGGGCAGGTTTCTTT. It translates to CASSAGGRAGFF.

This chain's CDR3 is CASSSGTGALNSPLHF. The DNA for the CDR3 is TGTGCCAGCAGCTCCGGGACAGGGGCCCTAAATTCACCCCTCCACTTT. The chain is built from TRBV7-9 and TRBJ1-6; 10 bases fit TRBD1. Germline values: CDR1 SEHNR, CDR2 FQNEAQ (reference sequence). The CDR3 runs 16 residues. V shed 4 bases, J shed 7 bases, and the junction held 7 bases outside the gene matches. Drawing the rest from reference TRBV7-9 and TRBJ1-6, the complete variable domain is DTGVSQNPRHKITKRGQNVTFRCDPISEHNRLYWYRQTLGQGPEFLTYFQNEAQLEKSRLLSDRFSAERPKGSFSTLEIQRTEQGDSAMYLCASSSGTGALNSPLHFGNGTRLTVT.

This clonotype was detected a few times. The chain employs TRBV6-2 or TRBV6-3 and TRBJ1-5, with TRBD1 matching over 8 bases. CDR1 and CDR2 from the germline V gene are MNHEY and SVGEGT. V trimming: 6 bases; J trimming: 3 bases; junction bases outside the gene matches: 4. The CDR3 totals 14 residues. CDR3 loop: CASSPGGNNQPQHF. The DNA of the CDR3 is TGTGCCAGCAGCCCAGGGGGCAACAATCAGCCCCAGCATTTT.

This clonotype was observed at least ten times. The chain employs TRBV29-1 and TRBJ2-7; 7 positions agree with TRBD2. V lost 0 bases to trimming and J lost 2 bases; unmatched junction nucleotides: 10. From germline, CDR1 is SQVTM and CDR2 ANQGSEA. The CDR3 runs 16 residues. CDR3 sequence (DNA): TGCAGCGTTGAAGATCGGGGGGATGAAGCCGCCTACGAGCAGTACTTC. As protein: CSVEDRGDEAAYEQYF.

This sequence joins TRBV4-1 and TRBJ1-2; D remains unclear. Per the germline V gene, CDR1 is MGHRA and CDR2 is YSYEKL. The CDR3 extends over 14 amino acids. Trimming pared 3 bases from V and 1 base from J, leaving 9 bases between. Written as DNA, the CDR3 is TGCGCCAGCAGCCACCTCAGGCTTAACTATGGCTACACCTTC. Its protein is CASSHLRLNYGYTF.

This clonotype was detected many times. The genes are TRBV7-2 and TRBJ2-1; 7 bases are shared with TRBD2. V shed 4 bases and J 6 bases; nucleotides not matched to a gene: 0. The germline V gene has CDR1 SGHTA and CDR2 FQGNSA. CDR3 length equals 12 residues. CDR3: CASSWTSNEQFF. As DNA, the CDR3 is TGTGCCAGCAGCTGGACTAGCAATGAGCAGTTCTTC.

This rearrangement joins TRBV6-6 to TRBJ1-5, with D maybe TRBD1 (5 bases). Germline CDR1 and CDR2: MNHNY and SVGAGI (reference sequence). The ends were cut back, 0 bases at V and 4 bases at J, with 10 bases in the middle. CDR3 size: 15 residues. The CDR3 is CASSYSGAGNQPQHF. The CDR3 DNA sequence: TGTGCCAGCAGTTACTCCGGGGCAGGGAATCAGCCCCAGCATTTT.

The gene calls are TRBV5-1 and TRBJ2-5, with D perhaps TRBD1 (5 bases). In germline, CDR1 is SGHRS, CDR2 YFSETQ. The length of the CDR3 is 14 residues. V was clipped by 6 bases and J by 4 bases, with 16 bases between them. DNA of the CDR3: TGCGCCAGCACCAACTACCAGGGCCGAGAGACCCAGTACTTC. It yields the protein CASTNYQGRETQYF. Full variable domain (missing parts from reference TRBV5-1 and TRBJ2-5): KAGVTQTPRYLIKTRGQQVTLSCSPISGHRSVSWYQQTPGQGLQFLFEYFSETQRNKGNFPGRFSGRQFSNSRSEMNVSTLELGDSALYLCASTNYQGRETQYFGPGTRLLVL.

The CDR3 bases are TGTGCCAGCAGCTTAGATTTCGACACCAAGGTCGGGCAGTACTTC. It encodes CASSLDFDTKVGQYF. V usage is TRBV11-2 and J usage is TRBJ2-7; D gene uncertain. Per germline, CDR1 SGHAT and CDR2 FQNNGV. V lost 0 bases and J 9 bases, leaving 18 bases between the germline ends. CDR3 size: 15 residues.

The sample holds many counts of this clonotype. This chain joins TRBV20-1 and TRBJ1-5; D might be TRBD1 (6 bases). V lost 7 bases, J lost 0 bases, and 13 bases lay in between. This CDR3 region has 14 residues. Germline V gene data show CDR1 as DFQATT and CDR2 as SNEGSKA (reference sequence). The CDR3 bases are TGCAGTGGAGGACAGTGGCATAGCAATCAGCCCCAGCATTTT. Its protein is CSGGQWHSNQPQHF.

This clonotype has just a few counts. V gene TRBV9 combines with J gene TRBJ2-1; D is perhaps TRBD2 (6 bases). The CDR3 extends over 16 amino acids. V was cut by 2 bases and J by 4 bases, with 16 bases left in between. Germline V gene sequence: CDR1 SGDLS, CDR2 YYNGEE. The CDR3 loop is CASSVEGEDRYNEQFF. Written as DNA, the CDR3 is TGTGCCAGCAGCGTGGAGGGAGAGGACCGTTACAATGAGCAGTTCTTC.

The V call is TRBV24-1, the J call TRBJ2-2, with D possibly TRBD1 on 6 matching bases. Germline V gene sequence: CDR1 KGHDR, CDR2 SFDVKD. V was shortened by 5 bases and J by 3 bases, with 9 bases between the two germline ends. This CDR3 contains 14 residues. For the CDR3, the DNA is TGTGCCACCAGTGGGACAGCAGACACCGGGGAGCTGTTTTTT. Its translation is CATSGTADTGELFF.

The J gene is TRBJ2-4, the V gene TRBV3-1, with D perhaps matching TRBD1 (6 bases). The germline V and J ends were trimmed by 5 bases and 6 bases, with 11 bases remaining between them. The length of the CDR3 is 13 residues. CDR1 is LGHDT and CDR2 is YNNKEL in the germline V gene (reference sequence). The CDR3 protein is CASSAGTLNIQYF. The CDR3 nucleotides are TGTGCCAGCAGCGCTGGGACACTAAACATTCAGTACTTC.

The chain has TRBV11-1 and TRBJ2-7, with D perhaps matching TRBD2 (5 bases). Germline CDR1 SGHAT, CDR2 FQDESV (reference sequence). This CDR3 spans 15 amino acids. DNA for the CDR3: TGTGTCAGCAGCTTAGCGCATTCAGGTTCCCACGAGCAGTACGTC. Protein: CVSSLAHSGSHEQYV.

This rearrangement joins TRBV7-3 to TRBJ2-1, with 10 nucleotides matching TRBD2. This CDR3 has 17 residues. CDR1 is SGHTA and CDR2 is FQGTGA in the germline V gene. Unmatched junction bases numbered 7, after V lost 0 bases and J lost 5 bases. The CDR3: CASSLTSLAGSDNEQFF. The DNA for the CDR3 is TGTGCCAGCAGCTTAACGTCACTAGCGGGGTCCGACAATGAGCAGTTCTTC.

This clonotype was detected ten times or more. V is TRBV7-2 and J is TRBJ1-1; TRBD1 might be the D (6 bases). Germline assignment: CDR1 SGHTA and CDR2 FQGNSA. The CDR3 contains 14 residues. V dropped 1 base and J dropped 8 bases, with 14 bases sitting between them. DNA of the CDR3: TGTGCCAGCAGCTTAGAAACGCAGGGGATCGAAGCTTTCTTT. This sequence encodes CASSLETQGIEAFF.

The chain uses TRBV2 and TRBJ2-3; no firm D call. With 6 bases removed from V and 0 bases from J, the gap between germline ends came to 4 bases. CDR1 is SNHLY, CDR2 FYNNEI, per germline. This CDR3 spans 12 amino acids. DNA of the CDR3: TGTGCCAGCAGGGCTAGCACAGATACGCAGTATTTT. Translating it yields CASRASTDTQYF.